Sequencing of this TCR beta chain was carried out in a study of T-cell reconstitution after alpha-beta-depleted transplantation in children. Whole-study findings and limits: T-cell numbers and diversity one year post-transplant derived largely from freshly generated T cells.

There are a few counts of this clonotype. Its antigen is currently unknown. The CDR3 extends over 19 amino acids. Trimming took off 2 bases at V and 0 bases at J, with 20 bases between the two ends. The germline V gene has CDR1 MNHNS and CDR2 SASEGT. As it was prepared, the TCRbeta library received unique molecular identifiers. One entry per CDR3 protein results from TCRdb running MiXCR on the PCR reads. The table records about 510,000 distinct CDR3 sequences, approximately 10% of them present only once. The input for sequencing was PBMCs, mostly from graft donor cells, taken 180 days after TCRalphabeta/CD19-depleted stem cell transplant. The chain carries TRBV6-1 and TRBJ1-3; D may be TRBD1 (6 bases). The clonotype comes from a female patient aged 2 to 10 who had a stem cell transplant for aplastic anemia, so the T cells may come from the graft donor. The CDR3 DNA reads as TGTGCCAGCAGTGAATGGGCCCGGACAGTGACCTTCTCTGGAAACACCATATATTTT. Translation: CASSEWARTVTFSGNTIYF.